Below, one T cell receptor beta chain is given with its context. Its antigen is currently unknown. The CDR3 runs 16 residues. Per the germline V gene, CDR1 is LNHDA and CDR2 is SQIVND (reference sequence). V was clipped by 1 base and J by 4 bases, with 14 bases between them. The protocol was immunoSEQ multiplex PCR, while the TCRdb copy is restricted to in-frame clones and leaves out a portion. The sample holds 120,000 or so clones; roughly nine tenths are singletons and the top ten take roughly a quarter. This sample is drawn from a study of T cell responses to AZD1222 COVID-19 vaccine. Study-wide results and limits: Reportedly, nearly half the spike-specific TCRs target unmutated variant regions.

Source: peripheral blood, taken on day 0 of AZD1222 vaccination. The sequence came from an adult in good health. The chain recombines TRBV19 with TRBJ1-5; D is possibly TRBD1 (5 bases). CDR3 sequence reads: CASSIASQAPNQPQHF. DNA of the CDR3: TGTGCCAGTAGTATAGCGTCACAGGCCCCGAATCAGCCCCAGCATTTT.